Sequencing of this T cell receptor beta chain was carried out in a study of Graves' ophthalmopathy and Graves' hyperthyroidism. RNA transcripts were the source from which TCR beta CDR3 regions were amplified. HTBI-primed first-round RT-PCR preceded second-round multiplex PCR. TCRdb independently ran MiXCR on the multiplex PCR reads; one entry per CDR3 protein. The sample includes about 700,000 distinct CDR3 sequences, roughly 40% of them seen just once. The CDR3 runs 12 residues. The germline V gene has CDR1 SGHDT and CDR2 YYEEEE. The ends were cut back, 3 bases at V and 6 bases at J, with 10 bases in the middle. For this clonotype: Its antigen is as yet unknown.

As diagnostic evidence, clinical symptoms, serum thyroxine, TRAb, thyroid ultrasound and orbital computed tomography were relied upon. The PBMCs originated from more than 7.5 ml of fresh peripheral blood. Findings and caveats of the study: Blood contained most expanded thyroid clonotypes exceeding 0.001 frequency. The study's model predicted ophthalmopathy progression at about 71% sensitivity and 72.22% specificity.

The sequencing input was peripheral blood. This TCR derives from an adult man with Graves' ophthalmopathy. The rearrangement joins TRBV5-6 to TRBJ2-7; D gene ambiguous. The CDR3 nucleotides read TGTGCCAGCAGCTGGGGATCCGTCGAGCAGTACTTC. This gives the protein CASSWGSVEQYF.